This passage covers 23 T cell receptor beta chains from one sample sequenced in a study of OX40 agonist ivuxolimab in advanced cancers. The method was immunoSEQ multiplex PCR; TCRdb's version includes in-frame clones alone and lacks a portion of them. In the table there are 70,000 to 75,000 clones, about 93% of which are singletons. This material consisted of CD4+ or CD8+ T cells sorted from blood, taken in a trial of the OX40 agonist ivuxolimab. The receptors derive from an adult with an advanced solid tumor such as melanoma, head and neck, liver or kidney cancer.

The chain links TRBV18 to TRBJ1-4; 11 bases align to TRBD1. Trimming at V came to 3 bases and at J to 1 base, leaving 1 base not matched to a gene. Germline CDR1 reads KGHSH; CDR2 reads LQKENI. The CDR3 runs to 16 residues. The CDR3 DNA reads TGTGCCAGCTCACCGGGACAGGGGGGAACTAATGAAAAACTGTTTTTT. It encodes CASSPGQGGTNEKLFF.

The CDR3 loop is CASSYSGGSGYGYTF. In DNA form, the CDR3 reads TGTGCCAGCAGTTACTCTGGGGGTTCTGGCTATGGCTACACCTTC. The chain employs TRBV6-6 and TRBJ1-2, with D maybe TRBD1 (5 bases). This CDR3 contains 15 residues. Trimming removed 0 bases from V and 4 bases from J, with 12 bases in between. Germline CDR1 and CDR2: MNHNY and SVGAGI (reference sequence).

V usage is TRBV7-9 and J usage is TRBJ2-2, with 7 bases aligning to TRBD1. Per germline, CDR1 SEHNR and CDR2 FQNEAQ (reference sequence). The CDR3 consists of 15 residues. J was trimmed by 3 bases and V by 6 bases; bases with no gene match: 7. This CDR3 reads CASSLTGTDTGELFF. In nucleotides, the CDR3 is TGTGCCAGCAGTCTCACCGGGACAGACACCGGGGAGCTGTTTTTT. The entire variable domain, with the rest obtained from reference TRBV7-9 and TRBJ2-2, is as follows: DTGVSQNPRHKITKRGQNVTFRCDPISEHNRLYWYRQTLGQGPEFLTYFQNEAQLEKSRLLSDRFSAERPKGSFSTLEIQRTEQGDSAMYLCASSLTGTDTGELFFGEGSRLTVL.

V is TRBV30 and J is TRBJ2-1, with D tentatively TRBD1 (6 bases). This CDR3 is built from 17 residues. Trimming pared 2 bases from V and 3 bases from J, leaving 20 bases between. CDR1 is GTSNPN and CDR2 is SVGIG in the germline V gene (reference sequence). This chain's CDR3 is CAWSTQGGKQIYNEQFF. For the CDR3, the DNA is TGTGCCTGGAGTACACAAGGGGGAAAACAGATCTACAATGAGCAGTTCTTC.

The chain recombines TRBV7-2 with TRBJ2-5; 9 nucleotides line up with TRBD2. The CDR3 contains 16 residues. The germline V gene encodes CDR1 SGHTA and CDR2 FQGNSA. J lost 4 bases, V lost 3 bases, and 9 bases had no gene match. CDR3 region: CASSLSSGSMGETQYF. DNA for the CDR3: TGTGCCAGCAGCTTGAGTAGCGGGAGTATGGGAGAGACCCAGTACTTC. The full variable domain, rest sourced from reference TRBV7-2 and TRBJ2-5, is GAGVSQSPSNKVTEKGKDVELRCDPISGHTALYWYRQSLGQGLEFLIYFQGNSAPDKSGLPSDRFSAERTGGSVSTLTIQRTQQEDSAVYLCASSLSSGSMGETQYFGPGTRLLVL.

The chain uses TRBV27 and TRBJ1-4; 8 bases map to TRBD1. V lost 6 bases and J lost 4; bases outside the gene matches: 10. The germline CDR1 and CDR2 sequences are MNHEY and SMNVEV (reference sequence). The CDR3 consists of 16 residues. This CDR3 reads CASSPQGAPGNEKLFF. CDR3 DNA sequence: TGTGCCAGCAGCCCCCAGGGGGCGCCCGGTAATGAAAAACTGTTTTTT.

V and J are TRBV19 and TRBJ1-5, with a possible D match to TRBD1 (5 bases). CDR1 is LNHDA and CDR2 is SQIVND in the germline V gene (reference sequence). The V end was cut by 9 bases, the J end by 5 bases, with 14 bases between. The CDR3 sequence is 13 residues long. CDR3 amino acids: CASGSDRDQPQHF. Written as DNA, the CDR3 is TGTGCCAGCGGATCAGACAGAGATCAGCCCCAGCATTTT.

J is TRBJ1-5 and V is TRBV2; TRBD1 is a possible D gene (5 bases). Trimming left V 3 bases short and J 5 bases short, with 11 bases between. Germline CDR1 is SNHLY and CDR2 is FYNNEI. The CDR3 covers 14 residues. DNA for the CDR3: TGTGCCAGCAGTGAGGGCAGGGACGATCAGCCCCAGCATTTT. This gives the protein CASSEGRDDQPQHF.

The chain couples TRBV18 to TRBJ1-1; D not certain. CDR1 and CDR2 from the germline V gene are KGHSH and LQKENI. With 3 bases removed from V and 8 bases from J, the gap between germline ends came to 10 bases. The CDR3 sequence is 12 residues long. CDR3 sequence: CASSPLTGEAFF. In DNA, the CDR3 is TGTGCCAGCTCACCTCTGACTGGAGAAGCTTTCTTT.

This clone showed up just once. This chain's CDR3 is CASSFGGVVPGELFF. As DNA, the CDR3 is TGTGCCAGCAGCTTCGGGGGGGTCGTACCCGGGGAGCTGTTTTTT. The chain links TRBV7-8 to TRBJ2-2; 8 bases map to TRBD2. Germline CDR1 reads SGHVS; CDR2 reads FQNEAQ. The CDR3 contains 15 residues. V lost 3 bases to trimming and J lost 6 bases; unmatched junction nucleotides: 6.

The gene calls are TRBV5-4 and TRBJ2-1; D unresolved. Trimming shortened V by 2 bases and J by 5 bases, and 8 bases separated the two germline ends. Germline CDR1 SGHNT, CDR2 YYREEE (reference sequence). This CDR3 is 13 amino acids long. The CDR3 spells CASSFVSNNEQFF. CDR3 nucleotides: TGTGCCAGCAGCTTTGTTTCTAACAATGAGCAGTTCTTC.

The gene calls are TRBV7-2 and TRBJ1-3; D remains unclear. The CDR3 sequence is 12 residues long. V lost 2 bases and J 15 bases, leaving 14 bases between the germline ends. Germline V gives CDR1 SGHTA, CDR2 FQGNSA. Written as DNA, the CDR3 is TGTGCCAGCAGCTTATCGTACGCCGCCACATATTTT. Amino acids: CASSLSYAATYF. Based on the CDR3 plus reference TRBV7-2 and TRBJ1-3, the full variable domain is GAGVSQSPSNKVTEKGKDVELRCDPISGHTALYWYRQSLGQGLEFLIYFQGNSAPDKSGLPSDRFSAERTGGSVSTLTIQRTQQEDSAVYLCASSLSYAATYFGEGSWLTVV.

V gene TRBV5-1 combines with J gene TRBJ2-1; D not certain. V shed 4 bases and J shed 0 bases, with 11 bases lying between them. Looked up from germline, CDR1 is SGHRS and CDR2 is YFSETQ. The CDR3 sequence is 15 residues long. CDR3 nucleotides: TGCGCCAGCAGCGGGCAGGCAAGCTCCTACAATGAGCAGTTCTTC. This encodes CASSGQASSYNEQFF.

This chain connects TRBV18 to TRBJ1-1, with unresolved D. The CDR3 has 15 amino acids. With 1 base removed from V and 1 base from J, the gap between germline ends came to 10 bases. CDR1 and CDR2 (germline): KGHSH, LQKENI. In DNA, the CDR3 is TGTGCCAGCTCACCACGTGACGGGAAGAACACTGAAGCTTTCTTT. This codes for CASSPRDGKNTEAFF.

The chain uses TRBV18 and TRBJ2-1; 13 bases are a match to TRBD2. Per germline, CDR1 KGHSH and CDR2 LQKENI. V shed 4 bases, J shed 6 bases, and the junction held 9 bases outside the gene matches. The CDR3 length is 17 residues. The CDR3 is CASSRDLGLAGRNEQFF. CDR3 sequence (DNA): TGTGCCAGCTCACGCGACCTGGGACTAGCGGGACGCAATGAGCAGTTCTTC.

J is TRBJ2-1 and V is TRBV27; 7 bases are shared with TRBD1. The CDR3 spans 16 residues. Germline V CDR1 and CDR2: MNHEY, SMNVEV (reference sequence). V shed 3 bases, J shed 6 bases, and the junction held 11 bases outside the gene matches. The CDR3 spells CASSLAGQQGSNEQFF. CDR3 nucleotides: TGTGCCAGCAGTTTGGCGGGCCAACAGGGGAGCAATGAGCAGTTCTTC.

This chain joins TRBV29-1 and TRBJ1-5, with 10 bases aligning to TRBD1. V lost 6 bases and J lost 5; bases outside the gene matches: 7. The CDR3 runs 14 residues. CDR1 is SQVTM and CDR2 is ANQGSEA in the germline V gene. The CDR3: CSVTGTGVDQPQHF. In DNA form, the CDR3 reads TGCAGCGTAACCGGGACAGGGGTAGATCAGCCCCAGCATTTT.

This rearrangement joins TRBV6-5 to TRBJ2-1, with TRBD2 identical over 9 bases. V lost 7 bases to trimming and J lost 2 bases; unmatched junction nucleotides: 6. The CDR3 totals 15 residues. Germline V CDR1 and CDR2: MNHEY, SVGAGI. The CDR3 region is CASTSASGTYNEQFF. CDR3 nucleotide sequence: TGTGCCAGCACGTCGGCTAGCGGGACCTACAATGAGCAGTTCTTC.

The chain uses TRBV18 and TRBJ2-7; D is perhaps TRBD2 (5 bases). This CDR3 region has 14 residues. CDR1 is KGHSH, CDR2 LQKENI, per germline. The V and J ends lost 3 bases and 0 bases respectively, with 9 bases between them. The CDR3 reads CASSPPGTSYEQYF. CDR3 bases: TGTGCCAGCTCACCTCCGGGAACCTCCTACGAGCAGTACTTC. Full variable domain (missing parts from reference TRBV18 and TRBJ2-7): NAGVMQNPRHLVRRRGQEARLRCSPMKGHSHVYWYRQLPEEGLKFMVYLQKENIIDESGMPKERFSAEFPKEGPSILRIQQVVRGDSAAYFCASSPPGTSYEQYFGPGTRLTVT.

The CDR3 region has the DNA TGTGCCAGCAGTTTCGGACAGGGCTCTGGAAACACCATATATTTT. Protein sequence: CASSFGQGSGNTIYF. The V call is TRBV27, the J call TRBJ1-3; 8 bases align to TRBD1. Trimming cost V 3 bases and J 0 bases; bases outside gene matches: 1. Germline-derived CDR1 and CDR2 are MNHEY and SMNVEV (reference sequence). The CDR3 totals 15 residues.

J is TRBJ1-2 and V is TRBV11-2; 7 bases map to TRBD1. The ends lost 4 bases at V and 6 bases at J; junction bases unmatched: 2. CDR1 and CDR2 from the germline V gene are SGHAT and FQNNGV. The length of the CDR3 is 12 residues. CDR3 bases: TGTGCCAGCAGCTCCGACAGGGATGGCTACACCTTC. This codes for CASSSDRDGYTF.

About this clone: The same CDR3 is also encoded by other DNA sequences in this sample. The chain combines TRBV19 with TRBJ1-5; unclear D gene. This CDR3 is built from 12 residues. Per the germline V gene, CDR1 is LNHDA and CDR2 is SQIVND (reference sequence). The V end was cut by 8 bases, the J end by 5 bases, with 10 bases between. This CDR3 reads CASSTEYQPQHF. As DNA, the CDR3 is TGTGCCAGTTCCACAGAATATCAGCCCCAGCATTTT.

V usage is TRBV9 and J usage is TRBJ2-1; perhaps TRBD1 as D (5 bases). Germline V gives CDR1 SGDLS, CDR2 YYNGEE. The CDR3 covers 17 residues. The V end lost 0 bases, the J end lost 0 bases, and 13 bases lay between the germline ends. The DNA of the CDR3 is TGTGCCAGCAGCGTAGATAGTGGGGCGAGCTCCTACAATGAGCAGTTCTTC. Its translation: CASSVDSGASSYNEQFF.